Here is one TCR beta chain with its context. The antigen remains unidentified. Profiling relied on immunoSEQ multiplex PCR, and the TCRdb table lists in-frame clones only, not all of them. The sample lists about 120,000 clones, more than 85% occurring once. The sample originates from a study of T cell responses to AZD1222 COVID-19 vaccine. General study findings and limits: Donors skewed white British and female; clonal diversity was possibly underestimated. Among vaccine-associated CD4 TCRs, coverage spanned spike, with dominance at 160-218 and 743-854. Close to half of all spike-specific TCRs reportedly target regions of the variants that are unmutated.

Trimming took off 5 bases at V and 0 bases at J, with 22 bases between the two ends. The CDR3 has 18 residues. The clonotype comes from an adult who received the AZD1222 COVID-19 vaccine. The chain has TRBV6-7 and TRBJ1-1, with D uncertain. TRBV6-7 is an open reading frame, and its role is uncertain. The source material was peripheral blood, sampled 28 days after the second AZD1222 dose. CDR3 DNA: TGTGCCAGCAGTCCTCGTGGGTCCCCAGCAGCCCTGAACACTGAAGCTTTCTTT. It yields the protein CASSPRGSPAALNTEAFF.